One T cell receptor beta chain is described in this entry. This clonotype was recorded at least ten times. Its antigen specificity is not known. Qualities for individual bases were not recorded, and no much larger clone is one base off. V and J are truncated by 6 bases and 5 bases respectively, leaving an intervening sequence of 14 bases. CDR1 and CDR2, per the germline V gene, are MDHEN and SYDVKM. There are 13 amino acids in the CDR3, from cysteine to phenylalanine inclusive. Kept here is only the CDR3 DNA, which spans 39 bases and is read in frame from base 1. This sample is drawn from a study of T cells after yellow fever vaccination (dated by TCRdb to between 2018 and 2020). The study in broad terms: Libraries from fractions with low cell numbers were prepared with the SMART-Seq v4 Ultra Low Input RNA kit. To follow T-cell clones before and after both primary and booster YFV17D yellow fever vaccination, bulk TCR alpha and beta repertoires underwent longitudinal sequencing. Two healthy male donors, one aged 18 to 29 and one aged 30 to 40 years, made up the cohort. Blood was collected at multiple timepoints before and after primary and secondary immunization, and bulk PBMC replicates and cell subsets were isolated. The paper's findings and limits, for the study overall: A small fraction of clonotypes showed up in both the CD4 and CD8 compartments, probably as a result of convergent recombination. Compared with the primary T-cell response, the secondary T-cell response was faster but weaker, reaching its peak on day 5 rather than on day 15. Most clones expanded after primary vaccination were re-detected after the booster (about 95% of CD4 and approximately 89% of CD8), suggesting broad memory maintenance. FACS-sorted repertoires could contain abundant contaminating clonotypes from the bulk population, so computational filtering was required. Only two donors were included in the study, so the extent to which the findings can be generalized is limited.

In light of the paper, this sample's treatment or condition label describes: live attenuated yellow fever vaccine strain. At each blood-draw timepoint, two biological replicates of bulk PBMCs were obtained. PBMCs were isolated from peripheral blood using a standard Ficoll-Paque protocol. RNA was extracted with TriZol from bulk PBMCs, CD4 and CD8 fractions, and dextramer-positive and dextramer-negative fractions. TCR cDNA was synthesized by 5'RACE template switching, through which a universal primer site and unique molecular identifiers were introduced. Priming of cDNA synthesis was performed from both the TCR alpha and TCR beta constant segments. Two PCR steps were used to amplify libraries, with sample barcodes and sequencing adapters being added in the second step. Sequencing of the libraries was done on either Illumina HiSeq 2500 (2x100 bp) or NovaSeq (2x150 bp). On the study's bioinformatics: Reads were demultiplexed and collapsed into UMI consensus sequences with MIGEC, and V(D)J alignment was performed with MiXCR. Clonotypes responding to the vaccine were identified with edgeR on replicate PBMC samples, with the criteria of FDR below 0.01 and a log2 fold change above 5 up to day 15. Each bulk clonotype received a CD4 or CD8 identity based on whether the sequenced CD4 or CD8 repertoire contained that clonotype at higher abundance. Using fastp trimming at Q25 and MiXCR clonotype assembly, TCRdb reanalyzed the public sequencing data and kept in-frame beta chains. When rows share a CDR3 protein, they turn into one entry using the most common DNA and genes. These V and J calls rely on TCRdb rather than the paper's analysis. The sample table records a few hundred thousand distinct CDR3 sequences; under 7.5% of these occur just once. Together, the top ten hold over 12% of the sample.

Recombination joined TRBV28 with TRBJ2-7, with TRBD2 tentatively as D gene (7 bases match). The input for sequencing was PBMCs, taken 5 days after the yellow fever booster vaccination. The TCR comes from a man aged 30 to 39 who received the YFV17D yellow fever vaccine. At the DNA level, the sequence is TGTGCCAGCAGGGGGGGGGCCTTCGACGAGCAGTACTTC. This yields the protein CASRGGAFDEQYF. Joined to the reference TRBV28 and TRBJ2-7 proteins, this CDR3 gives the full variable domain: DVKVTQSSRYLVKRTGEKVFLECVQDMDHENMFWYRQDPGLGLRLIYFSYDVKMKEKGDIPEGYSVSREKKERFSLILESASTNQTSMYLCASRGGAFDEQYFGPGTRLTVT.